This T cell receptor (beta chain) was identified in a study of shared clonotypes between healthy human individuals. Study at large: The cohort had two women and a few men, ages 18 to 49. Whole-study findings and limits: Non-shared clonotypes were found to have lower generation probabilities than the clonotypes that were shared by all four of the sorted-subset donors. Sharing across four donors was highest in naive CD4 (approximately 5%) and lowest in memory CD8 (0.4%).

Concerning this clone: No antigen is known for it.

The V and J ends lost 4 bases and 4 bases, in that order; junction bases with no gene match: 4. CDR3 size: 14 residues. Germline CDR1 and CDR2: SGHDT and YYEEEE. Naive-designated CD8 cells lacked CD45RO, were positively enriched for CCR7, and omitted terminally differentiated effector memory CD45RA+ cells. Here immunoSEQ multiplex PCR was the method, and the copy in TCRdb shows in-frame clones only, minus some. Among 600,000 or so clones listed, 85% to 95% were seen once. This clonotype originated in a woman aged 25 to 39 in good health. This chain uses TRBV5-6 with TRBJ1-4; 7 nucleotides line up with TRBD1. Sequenced input: naive CD8+ T cells sorted from blood. CDR3 sequence reads: CASSQTGSNEKLFF. CDR3 bases: TGTGCCAGCAGCCAGACAGGGAGTAATGAAAAACTGTTTTTT.